The 32 T cell receptor beta chains reported below all come from one sample, sequenced in a study of cytomegalovirus exposure and HLA in healthy donors. PCR was performed using 60 Vbeta and 13 Jbeta primers. Here immunoSEQ multiplex PCR was the method, and the copy in TCRdb shows in-frame clones only, minus some. The sample records 95,000 to 150,000 clones, 65% to 85% being singletons. The sequencing sample was made of PBMCs. These TCRs come from a man aged 50-60 years in good health and CMV-seronegative.

Only a few counts were recorded for this clone. The chain is built from TRBV7-9 and TRBJ1-5, with TRBD1 as a possible D gene (5 bases). Trimming shortened V by 5 bases and J by 1 base, and 6 bases separated the two germline ends. Germline loops: CDR1 SEHNR, CDR2 FQNEAQ (reference sequence). The CDR3 runs 13 residues. CDR3 residues: CASSRQSNQPQHF. Written as DNA, the CDR3 is TGTGCCAGCAGCCGACAGAGCAATCAGCCCCAGCATTTT.

The chain uses TRBV19 and TRBJ1-1, with D perhaps TRBD1 (5 bases). The CDR3 extends over 16 amino acids. Trimming shortened V by 6 bases and J by 2 bases, and 19 bases separated the two germline ends. Germline V gene data show CDR1 as LNHDA and CDR2 as SQIVND (reference sequence). CDR3 in amino acids: CASSARFGHTNTEAFF. The CDR3 DNA is TGTGCCAGTAGCGCTAGATTCGGACATACCAACACTGAAGCTTTCTTT.

V gene TRBV6-5 combines with J gene TRBJ1-2; 7 bases line up with TRBD1. J was trimmed by 8 bases and V by 0 bases; bases with no gene match: 6. The CDR3 is made up of 14 amino acids. The germline V gene has CDR1 MNHEY and CDR2 SVGAGI. The CDR3 DNA is TGTGCCAGCAGTTACTCCCGACAGGGCGGGGGCTACACCTTC. Its protein product is CASSYSRQGGGYTF.

This chain links TRBV25-1 with TRBJ2-7, with 7 bases aligning to TRBD1. J lost 3 bases, V lost 5 bases, and 1 base had no gene match. Germline assignment: CDR1 MGHDK and CDR2 SYGVNS. There are 12 residues in the CDR3. The CDR3 here is CASSRDSYEQYF. The CDR3 nucleotides read TGTGCCAGCAGTCGGGACAGCTACGAGCAGTACTTC.

For this clone: One end of the junction is discordant with germline, which a read error may explain. V gene TRBV7-9 combines with J gene TRBJ1-1; D unclear. Germline V CDR1 and CDR2: SEHNR, FQNEAQ (reference sequence). The CDR3 totals 12 residues. The CDR3 DNA is TGTTCCAGCTCCATACGGGGCACTGAAGCTTTCTTT. This sequence encodes CSSSIRGTEAFF.

This chain connects TRBV13 to TRBJ2-3, with 8 nucleotides matching TRBD2. The germline V gene encodes CDR1 PRHDT and CDR2 FYEKMQ (reference sequence). This CDR3 region has 18 residues. Unmatched junction bases numbered 19, after V lost 4 bases and J lost 7 bases. The CDR3 region has the DNA TGTGCCAGCAGCTACGGAGAGGGACTAGGAGGCCGTAGGTATACGCAGTATTTT. Its protein product is CASSYGEGLGGRRYTQYF.

This clone has more than one count but fewer than ten. The rearrangement uses TRBV4-1 and TRBJ1-4, with D perhaps TRBD1 (5 bases). This CDR3 has 15 residues. V lost 0 bases and J 8 bases, leaving 13 bases between the germline ends. Germline values: CDR1 MGHRA, CDR2 YSYEKL. CDR3 nucleotides: TGCGCCAGCAGCCAAGATCCCAGGGCAGGAGAAAAACTGTTTTTT. As protein: CASSQDPRAGEKLFF.

The chain uses TRBV19 and TRBJ2-1; D may be TRBD2 (6 bases). V shed 3 bases and J shed 3 bases, with 15 bases lying between them. The CDR3 has 16 amino acids. CDR1 and CDR2 (germline): LNHDA, SQIVND (reference sequence). CDR3 coding DNA: TGTGCCAGTAGTATCGCCGGGGGTTCGGTCTACAATGAGCAGTTCTTC. Translated, it gives CASSIAGGSVYNEQFF.

J is TRBJ2-3 and V is TRBV15, with 9 bases lining up with TRBD1. This CDR3 is built from 15 residues. V lost 4 bases, J lost 4 bases, and 6 bases stayed unmatched. CDR1 and CDR2 from the germline V gene are LNHNV and YYDKDF (reference sequence). Here the CDR3 reads CATSTDRGWADTQYF. The CDR3 nucleotides are TGTGCCACCAGCACGGACAGGGGATGGGCAGATACGCAGTATTTT. Filled out from reference TRBV15 and TRBJ2-3, the complete variable domain reads DAMVIQNPRYQVTQFGKPVTLSCSQTLNHNVMYWYQQKSSQAPKLLFHYYDKDFNNEADTPDNFQSRRPNTSFCFLDIRSPGLGDTAMYLCATSTDRGWADTQYFGPGTRLTVL.

V gene TRBV5-6 combines with J gene TRBJ1-1, with 7 bases aligning to TRBD1. The V gene's germline CDR1 is SGHDT and CDR2 YYEEEE. The CDR3 is made up of 18 amino acids. After removal of 5 bases from V and 2 bases from J, the junction contained 18 bases not matched to a gene. The CDR3 DNA follows: TGTGCCAGCAGTTTTACCGCTACCGGGACAGCTTCTAACACTGAAGCTTTCTTT. This translates into CASSFTATGTASNTEAFF.

The chain carries TRBV5-6 and TRBJ1-2, with D possibly matching TRBD1 (5 bases). The V gene's germline CDR1 is SGHDT and CDR2 YYEEEE. V gave up 1 base and J gave up 1 base, with 11 bases separating them. The CDR3 extends over 15 amino acids. Written as DNA, the CDR3 is TGTGCCAGCAGCTTGAGAGACAGCTTTAACTATGGCTACACCTTC. The encoded protein is CASSLRDSFNYGYTF. The complete variable domain, with remaining parts taken from reference TRBV5-6 and TRBJ1-2, reads DAGVTQSPTHLIKTRGQQVTLRCSPKSGHDTVSWYQQALGQGPQFIFQYYEEEERQRGNFPDRFSGHQFPNYSSELNVNALLLGDSALYLCASSLRDSFNYGYTFGSGTRLTVV.

This clone has only a few counts. This chain connects TRBV4-2 to TRBJ1-4, with D tentatively TRBD1 (5 bases). Trimming removed 2 bases at V and 7 bases at J, with 17 bases between. CDR3 size: 16 residues. The germline gives CDR1 LGHNA, CDR2 YNFKEQ. CDR3 in amino acids: CASSQPEGARGEKLFF. The CDR3 DNA reads TGTGCCAGCAGCCAACCAGAAGGGGCGCGGGGTGAAAAACTGTTTTTT.

CDR3 amino acids: CASSFGGLGGEQYF. CDR3 bases: TGTGCCAGCAGCTTCGGGGGGCTGGGGGGCGAGCAGTACTTC. The genes are TRBV7-9 and TRBJ2-7; D is possibly TRBD2 (7 bases). Germline V gene data show CDR1 as SEHNR and CDR2 as FQNEAQ (reference sequence). Trimming shortened V by 3 bases and J by 6 bases, and 15 bases separated the two germline ends. The CDR3 has 14 amino acids.

V gene TRBV7-8 combines with J gene TRBJ2-5; TRBD2 agrees at 8 bases. Per the germline V gene, CDR1 is SGHVS and CDR2 is FQNEAQ. This CDR3 is built from 14 residues. The V and J ends lost 5 bases and 0 bases, in that order; junction bases with no gene match: 2. CDR3 residues: CASSEGLDQETQYF. CDR3 in DNA: TGTGCCAGCAGCGAGGGACTAGACCAAGAGACCCAGTACTTC.

In DNA form, the CDR3 reads TGTGCCAGCAGCTATCGGGACTCCGGGGTCTCCGAGCAGTACTTC. Translated, it gives CASSYRDSGVSEQYF. This chain links TRBV14 with TRBJ2-7; D may be TRBD2 (6 bases). This CDR3 has 15 amino acids. V was cut by 5 bases and J by 6 bases, with 20 bases left in between. Looked up from germline, CDR1 is SGHDN and CDR2 is FVKESK.

This clone was seen a handful of times. One end of the junction is discordant with germline, which a read error may explain. The chain links TRBV4-3 to TRBJ2-7; D is uncertain. Germline values: CDR1 LGHNA, CDR2 YSLEER. This CDR3 has 13 residues. DNA of the CDR3: TGCGCCAGCAGAGTCCGAAGCTCCCACGAGCAGTACTTC. It specifies CASRVRSSHEQYF.

CDR3 bases: TGCAGCGTCCTCCCCTCATACGACAGAAACCATAACTATGGCTACACCTTC. Translating it yields CSVLPSYDRNHNYGYTF. The V gene is TRBV29-1, the J gene TRBJ1-2; D perhaps matches TRBD1 (5 bases). V shed 6 bases and J shed 1 base, with 24 bases lying between them. The CDR3 is 17 amino acids. The germline V gene has CDR1 SQVTM and CDR2 ANQGSEA.

The chain uses TRBV5-6 and TRBJ1-1; a possible D gene is TRBD1 (6 bases). Trimming removed 5 bases at V and 3 bases at J, with 20 bases between. This CDR3 spans 16 amino acids. The germline V gene encodes CDR1 SGHDT and CDR2 YYEEEE. The CDR3 sequence: CASSFLSGQLYTEAFF. DNA of the CDR3: TGTGCCAGCAGTTTCCTGTCCGGACAGCTATACACTGAAGCTTTCTTT.

The chain employs TRBV10-3 and TRBJ2-5; D perhaps matches TRBD1 (6 bases). The CDR3 totals 13 residues. The germline CDR1 and CDR2 sequences are ENHRY and SYGVKD. V was clipped by 4 bases and J by 4 bases, with 10 bases between them. CDR3 DNA: TGTGCCATCAGTGTAGGGGGAATAGAGACCCAGTACTTC. This gives the protein CAISVGGIETQYF.

The chain is built from TRBV19 and TRBJ1-4, with 7 nucleotides matching TRBD1. Germline trimming cut 7 bases from V and 4 bases from J; bases unmatched to any gene: 6. This CDR3 is built from 14 residues. Germline loops: CDR1 LNHDA, CDR2 SQIVND (reference sequence). This CDR3 reads CASTLDRVNEKLFF. The CDR3 DNA reads as TGTGCCAGTACCCTCGACAGGGTTAATGAAAAACTGTTTTTT.

In the case of this clone: At one end the junction does not follow the germline gene, possibly because of a read error. The same CDR3 is also encoded by other DNA sequences in this sample. CDR3 nucleotide sequence: TGTGCCAGCAGCCAAGATCTGGGGGGTGAAGCTTTCTTC. Translation: CASSQDLGGEAFF. This chain connects TRBV4-2 to TRBJ1-1, with TRBD1 as a possible D gene (5 bases). From germline, CDR1 is LGHNA and CDR2 YNFKEQ. The CDR3 is made up of 13 amino acids.

The chain combines TRBV6-6 with TRBJ2-7; 9 bases agree with TRBD1. The V segment lost 6 bases and the J segment 4 bases; nucleotides outside the gene matches: 7. The germline gives CDR1 MNHNY, CDR2 SVGAGI (reference sequence). This CDR3 region has 14 residues. CDR3: CASRSGTGIYEQYF. The CDR3 region has the DNA TGTGCCAGCAGGTCCGGGACAGGGATATACGAGCAGTACTTC.

This clone appeared a few times. The chain couples TRBV9 to TRBJ1-2; TRBD1 aligns across 9 bases. V trimming: 2 bases; J trimming: 4 bases; junction bases outside the gene matches: 6. Germline V gene sequence: CDR1 SGDLS, CDR2 YYNGEE. The CDR3 length is 15 residues. For the CDR3, the DNA is TGTGCCAGCAGCGTGTTGGGGACAGGGAGCTATGGCTACACCTTC. Its protein is CASSVLGTGSYGYTF.

The V and J genes are TRBV4-3 and TRBJ2-7, with TRBD1 identical over 8 bases. The junction had 8 bases not matched to a gene; V was cut back by 5 bases and J by 2 bases. Germline V gene lookup returns CDR1 LGHNA and CDR2 YSLEER. The CDR3 runs 15 residues. Written as DNA, the CDR3 is TGCGCCAGCAGCTGGTCCGGGACAGGCCCCTACGAGCAGTACTTC. This codes for CASSWSGTGPYEQYF.

With respect to this clone: The sample contains more than one DNA sequence encoding this CDR3. The rearrangement uses TRBV29-1 and TRBJ2-3; 7 bases map to TRBD1. Trimming took 7 bases from V and 1 from J; bases not matched to a gene: 5. Per germline, CDR1 SQVTM and CDR2 ANQGSEA. The CDR3 contains 13 residues. CDR3 DNA sequence: TGCAGCGCGAGACAGGGTGGCACAGATACGCAGTATTTT. Residues: CSARQGGTDTQYF.

The chain joins TRBV11-3 to TRBJ2-1, with 7 bases matching TRBD1. Unmatched junction bases numbered 5, after V lost 4 bases and J lost 8 bases. The CDR3 spans 13 residues. Germline values: CDR1 SGHNT, CDR2 YENEEA. The CDR3 DNA reads TGTGCCAGCAGCTCAAGACAGGGCTATGAGCAGTTCTTC. Translated: CASSSRQGYEQFF.

This clone was observed a few times. DNA for the CDR3: TGCGCCAGCAGCCGCGAGGGGAGGGAAGCGACTTTC. It codes for CASSREGREATF. V usage is TRBV5-1 and J usage is TRBJ2-6; 7 positions match TRBD2. Trimming removed 4 bases from V and 18 bases from J; junction bases left unmatched: 10. There are 12 residues in the CDR3. Germline V gives CDR1 SGHRS, CDR2 YFSETQ. Drawing the rest from reference TRBV5-1 and TRBJ2-6, the complete variable domain is KAGVTQTPRYLIKTRGQQVTLSCSPISGHRSVSWYQQTPGQGLQFLFEYFSETQRNKGNFPGRFSGRQFSNSRSEMNVSTLELGDSALYLCASSREGREATFGAGSRLTVL.

The chain carries TRBV5-1 and TRBJ2-1; 7 nucleotides align to TRBD2. After removal of 0 bases from V and 10 bases from J, the junction contained 4 bases not matched to a gene. Germline V gene data show CDR1 as SGHRS and CDR2 as YFSETQ. CDR3 length equals 13 residues. The CDR3 reads CASSLVGEGEQFF. In nucleotides, the CDR3 is TGCGCCAGCAGCTTGGTGGGGGAGGGAGAGCAGTTCTTC. Filled out from reference TRBV5-1 and TRBJ2-1, the complete variable domain reads KAGVTQTPRYLIKTRGQQVTLSCSPISGHRSVSWYQQTPGQGLQFLFEYFSETQRNKGNFPGRFSGRQFSNSRSEMNVSTLELGDSALYLCASSLVGEGEQFFGPGTRLTVL.

This sequence joins TRBV29-1 and TRBJ2-3; 7 nucleotides agree with TRBD2. The CDR3 loop spans 14 amino acids. J gave up 4 bases and V 5 bases, and 9 bases lay outside the gene matches. Germline values: CDR1 SQVTM, CDR2 ANQGSEA. The chain's CDR3 is CSVTAGAGADTQYF. CDR3 coding DNA: TGCAGCGTTACGGCGGGAGCCGGAGCAGATACGCAGTATTTT.

The CDR3 nucleotides read TGTGCCAGCAGTTTCGGGTTTTCCTACGAGCAGTACTTC. This codes for CASSFGFSYEQYF. The V and J genes are TRBV27 and TRBJ2-7; D is uncertain. The germline CDR1 and CDR2 sequences are MNHEY and SMNVEV (reference sequence). The CDR3 is made up of 13 amino acids. V lost 3 bases, J lost 1 base, and 7 bases lay in between.

This clone was seen a single time. The chain is built from TRBV11-2 and TRBJ2-1, with D possibly being TRBD2 (5 bases). V was shortened by 4 bases and J by 4 bases, with 11 bases between the two germline ends. CDR1 is SGHAT, CDR2 FQNNGV, per germline. The CDR3 covers 14 residues. CDR3 amino acids: CASSSLAFYNEQFF. The CDR3 DNA sequence: TGTGCCAGCAGCTCTTTAGCGTTTTACAATGAGCAGTTCTTC.

The chain employs TRBV11-3 and TRBJ2-3; a weak D match, TRBD1 (6 bases). Per the germline V gene, CDR1 is SGHNT and CDR2 is YENEEA. Trimming removed 2 bases at V and 0 bases at J, with 15 bases between. The CDR3 totals 17 residues. CDR3 loop: CASSLSMDSRSTDTQYF. The CDR3 region has the DNA TGTGCCAGCAGCTTATCTATGGACAGTAGAAGCACAGATACGCAGTATTTT.